Listed below are T cell receptor beta chains from one sample, sequenced in a study of T cells after yellow fever vaccination. TCRdb reprocessed the 5' RACE reads with MiXCR, giving one entry per CDR3 protein. The sample has about 73,000 distinct CDR3 sequences, around 7% seen once; the top ten hold about 40%. Sequences were derived from CD8+ T cells sorted from PBMCs, sampled on the day of the yellow fever booster vaccination. Source of these receptors: a man aged 25 to 45 who received the YFV17D yellow fever vaccine. Both conserved end residues are part of each CDR3. The D gene is left open where the match is weak. Only part of the rows carry a size: once, few, many, or a class if the clone is expanded.

v_call: TRBV3-1
clone_size: few
j_call: TRBJ2-3
d_call: .
cdr3_nt: TGTGCCAGCAGCCAAGGGGGACATTCCGTGGATACGCAGTATTTT
cdr3_aa: CASSQGGHSVDTQYF

v_call: TRBV4-2
clone_size: .
j_call: TRBJ2-1
d_call: .
cdr3_nt: TGTGCCAGCAGCCAAGATCTGGGAGTCTTCTACAATGAGCAGTTCTTC
cdr3_aa: CASSQDLGVFYNEQFF

v_call: TRBV15
clone_size: few
j_call: TRBJ2-7
d_call: TRBD2
cdr3_nt: TGTGCCACCGCCGGGACTAGCGGGAGGTACGAGCAGTACTTC
cdr3_aa: CATAGTSGRYEQYF

v_call: TRBV4-2
clone_size: many
j_call: TRBJ2-5
d_call: TRBD2
cdr3_nt: TGTGCCAGCAGCCAAAGATTGGGACTAGCGGGAGTGGAGACCCAGTACTTC
cdr3_aa: CASSQRLGLAGVETQYF

v_call: TRBV10-3
clone_size: .
j_call: TRBJ1-5
d_call: .
cdr3_nt: TGTGCCATCAGTCCAGGGGATCAGCCCCAGCATTTT
cdr3_aa: CAISPGDQPQHF

v_call: TRBV20-1
clone_size: few
j_call: TRBJ2-7
d_call: .
cdr3_nt: TGCAGTGCTAGACCTCGGCTTGGGGGTCTACCAACCTACGAGCAGTACTTC
cdr3_aa: CSARPRLGGLPTYEQYF

v_call: TRBV5-4
clone_size: .
j_call: TRBJ2-7
d_call: .
cdr3_nt: TGTGCCAGCAGCATTGGAGGGGTCGAGCAGTACTTC
cdr3_aa: CASSIGGVEQYF

v_call: TRBV20-1
clone_size: few
j_call: TRBJ2-2
d_call: TRBD1
cdr3_nt: TGCAGTGCCGAAGACAGGGGGCTAACCACCGGGGAGCTGTTTTTT
cdr3_aa: CSAEDRGLTTGELFF

v_call: TRBV20-1
clone_size: .
j_call: TRBJ2-2
d_call: .
cdr3_nt: TGCAGTGCTAGGTCGGGGTACACCGGGGAGCTGTTTTTT
cdr3_aa: CSARSGYTGELFF

v_call: TRBV5-1
clone_size: many
j_call: TRBJ2-3
d_call: TRBD2
cdr3_nt: TGCGCCAGCAGCTTCCTTCTTAGCGGGAACACAGATACGCAGTATTTT
cdr3_aa: CASSFLLSGNTDTQYF

v_call: TRBV6-4
clone_size: .
j_call: TRBJ2-2
d_call: .
cdr3_nt: TGTGCCAGCGGAGTGGGAGCGAGCACCGGGGAGCTGTTTTTT
cdr3_aa: CASGVGASTGELFF

v_call: TRBV23-1
clone_size: .
j_call: TRBJ2-7
d_call: .
cdr3_nt: TGCGCCAGCAGTCGCCATCACAGGGAGGAGGCTCACTACGAGCAGTACTTC
cdr3_aa: CASSRHHREEAHYEQYF

v_call: TRBV12-3/TRBV12-4
clone_size: .
j_call: TRBJ2-5
d_call: .
cdr3_nt: TGTGCCAGCAGTGGTACGGACAGTCAAGAGACCCAGTACTTC
cdr3_aa: CASSGTDSQETQYF

v_call: TRBV28
clone_size: few
j_call: TRBJ2-1
d_call: TRBD2
cdr3_nt: TGTGCCAGCACCCTACTAGCGGGAGAGGTAAATGAGCAGTTCTTC
cdr3_aa: CASTLLAGEVNEQFF

v_call: TRBV7-2
clone_size: many
j_call: TRBJ2-3
d_call: TRBD2
cdr3_nt: TGTGCCAGCAGCATATATAGCGGGACTAGCACAGATACGCAGTATTTT
cdr3_aa: CASSIYSGTSTDTQYF

v_call: TRBV7-9
clone_size: .
j_call: TRBJ1-2
d_call: .
cdr3_nt: TGTGCCAGCAGCTTAGGTCTTGGGGGCTACACCTTC
cdr3_aa: CASSLGLGGYTF

v_call: TRBV10-2
clone_size: .
j_call: TRBJ2-7
d_call: .
cdr3_nt: TGCGCCAGCAGTGACTACCAGGGGTTCCACGAGCAGTACTTC
cdr3_aa: CASSDYQGFHEQYF

v_call: TRBV6-1
clone_size: many
j_call: TRBJ2-7
d_call: .
cdr3_nt: TGTGCCAGCACCGATAGCGTCCTCTCCTACGAGCAGTACTTC
cdr3_aa: CASTDSVLSYEQYF

v_call: TRBV12-3/TRBV12-4
clone_size: few
j_call: TRBJ2-7
d_call: .
cdr3_nt: TGTGCCAGCAGTTTAGGCAGATCCTACGAGCAGTACTTC
cdr3_aa: CASSLGRSYEQYF

v_call: TRBV25-1
clone_size: many
j_call: TRBJ2-1
d_call: TRBD1
cdr3_nt: TGTGCCAGCAGTGAAACCCGGACAGGGTGTCAGTTCTTC
cdr3_aa: CASSETRTGCQFF

v_call: TRBV20-1
clone_size: .
j_call: TRBJ2-1
d_call: .
cdr3_nt: TGCAGTGCTAGAGCTATTACTGGAGATGAGCAGTTCTTC
cdr3_aa: CSARAITGDEQFF

v_call: TRBV20-1
clone_size: few
j_call: TRBJ2-1
d_call: .
cdr3_nt: TGCAGTGCTAGAGGTGAACCAGGGTCATCGTCTGAGCAGTTCTTC
cdr3_aa: CSARGEPGSSSEQFF

v_call: TRBV14
clone_size: .
j_call: TRBJ2-7
d_call: TRBD2
cdr3_nt: TGTGCCAGCAGCCAGCCGGGACTAACATACGAGCAGTACTTC
cdr3_aa: CASSQPGLTYEQYF

v_call: TRBV19
clone_size: .
j_call: TRBJ2-3
d_call: TRBD1
cdr3_nt: TGTGCCAGTAGAGACAGGGGGCGAAACGCAGATACGCAGTATTTT
cdr3_aa: CASRDRGRNADTQYF

v_call: TRBV20-1
clone_size: many
j_call: TRBJ2-1
d_call: .
cdr3_nt: TGCAGTGCTATGAATCTGGCGCCAGGACCGTATGAGCAGTTCTTC
cdr3_aa: CSAMNLAPGPYEQFF

v_call: TRBV19
clone_size: few
j_call: TRBJ2-1
d_call: .
cdr3_nt: TGTGCCAGTAGTTTTGCGGGGACCTACAATGAGCAGTTCTTC
cdr3_aa: CASSFAGTYNEQFF

v_call: TRBV7-6
clone_size: few
j_call: TRBJ2-3
d_call: TRBD2
cdr3_nt: TGTGCCAGCAGCCTCTCCCCCTGGTTAGCGGGTAGCACAGATACGCAGTATTTT
cdr3_aa: CASSLSPWLAGSTDTQYF

v_call: TRBV9
clone_size: .
j_call: TRBJ2-2
d_call: TRBD2
cdr3_nt: TGTGCCAGCAGCCCTCCACTAGCGGGAGCGACCGGGGAGCTGTTTTTT
cdr3_aa: CASSPPLAGATGELFF

v_call: TRBV20-1
clone_size: few
j_call: TRBJ2-7
d_call: TRBD2
cdr3_nt: TGCAGTGCTAGACATTATAGCGGGAGCTCCTACGAGCAGTACTTC
cdr3_aa: CSARHYSGSSYEQYF

v_call: TRBV5-8
clone_size: .
j_call: TRBJ2-3
d_call: .
cdr3_nt: TGTGCCAGCAGCGCGGTGGAGAAGCGTCTACCAGATACGCAGTATTTT
cdr3_aa: CASSAVEKRLPDTQYF

v_call: TRBV29-1
clone_size: .
j_call: TRBJ2-1
d_call: .
cdr3_nt: TGCAGCGTTGAGGAGCCTAACAATGAGCAGTTCTTC
cdr3_aa: CSVEEPNNEQFF

v_call: TRBV5-6
clone_size: few
j_call: TRBJ2-1
d_call: TRBD2
cdr3_nt: TGTGCCAGCAGCTTGGAACTAGCGAGGAATGAGCAGTTCTTC
cdr3_aa: CASSLELARNEQFF

v_call: TRBV27
clone_size: many
j_call: TRBJ2-2
d_call: .
cdr3_nt: TGTGCCAGCAGTTGGGTAGGCGGGGAGCTGTTTTTT
cdr3_aa: CASSWVGGELFF

v_call: TRBV7-9
clone_size: .
j_call: TRBJ2-7
d_call: .
cdr3_nt: TGTGCCAGCAGCTTAGAGGGACGGCGAGCGTACGAGCAGTACTTC
cdr3_aa: CASSLEGRRAYEQYF

v_call: TRBV4-1
clone_size: .
j_call: TRBJ2-5
d_call: .
cdr3_nt: TGCGCCAGCAGCCTCCACCTATTAACAGGGGGGGCGAAAGAGACCCAGTACTTC
cdr3_aa: CASSLHLLTGGAKETQYF

v_call: TRBV29-1
clone_size: few
j_call: TRBJ2-1
d_call: .
cdr3_nt: TGCAGCTACCCCCGGTCAGGGGGGCCCAATGAGCAGTTCTTC
cdr3_aa: CSYPRSGGPNEQFF

v_call: TRBV20-1
clone_size: many
j_call: TRBJ2-5
d_call: .
cdr3_nt: TGCAGTGCTGGAGAGGGGTACCAAGAGACCCAGTACTTC
cdr3_aa: CSAGEGYQETQYF

v_call: TRBV7-9
clone_size: many
j_call: TRBJ2-1
d_call: .
cdr3_nt: TGTGCCAGCACGTACAATGAGCAGTTCTTC
cdr3_aa: CASTYNEQFF

v_call: TRBV12-3/TRBV12-4
clone_size: .
j_call: TRBJ2-1
d_call: .
cdr3_nt: TGTGCCAGCGGTGAAAGCCGGGAGTACAATGAGCAGTTCTTC
cdr3_aa: CASGESREYNEQFF

v_call: TRBV7-9
clone_size: few
j_call: TRBJ2-2
d_call: TRBD1
cdr3_nt: TGTGCCAGCATGAGGGGACAGGACCGCACCGGGGAGCTGTTTTTT
cdr3_aa: CASMRGQDRTGELFF

v_call: TRBV6-5
clone_size: many
j_call: TRBJ2-3
d_call: .
cdr3_nt: TGTGCCAGCAGTTACTCAGGGGCGAGCGGAGATACGCAGTATTTT
cdr3_aa: CASSYSGASGDTQYF

v_call: TRBV10-2
clone_size: many
j_call: TRBJ1-5
d_call: .
cdr3_nt: TGCGCCAGCAGTGAAGGGTCTGGGAGAGGGCCCCAGCATTTT
cdr3_aa: CASSEGSGRGPQHF

v_call: TRBV5-5
clone_size: many
j_call: TRBJ2-3
d_call: .
cdr3_nt: TGTGCCAGCAGCTTGGCCGAAAGGATCACTAGCACAGATACGCAGTATTTT
cdr3_aa: CASSLAERITSTDTQYF

v_call: TRBV4-3
clone_size: few
j_call: TRBJ2-7
d_call: .
cdr3_nt: TGCGCCAGCAGCCAAGCTAGGACTCCCTCCTACGAGCAGTACTTC
cdr3_aa: CASSQARTPSYEQYF

v_call: TRBV7-8
clone_size: .
j_call: TRBJ2-5
d_call: TRBD2
cdr3_nt: TGTGCCAGCAGCCAACCACTTGGGACTAGCGAAGAGACCCAGTACTTC
cdr3_aa: CASSQPLGTSEETQYF

v_call: TRBV28
clone_size: many
j_call: TRBJ1-2
d_call: .
cdr3_nt: TGTGCGTCTGGGGGCTACACCTTC
cdr3_aa: CASGGYTF

v_call: TRBV5-4
clone_size: once
j_call: TRBJ2-2
d_call: TRBD1
cdr3_nt: TGTGCCAGCAGCTTGCCAGGGGGCACGGGCACCGGGGAGCTGTTTTTT
cdr3_aa: CASSLPGGTGTGELFF

v_call: TRBV11-2
clone_size: .
j_call: TRBJ1-1
d_call: .
cdr3_nt: TGTGCCAGCAGCTTAGGCTGGGGTCACACTGAAGCTTTCTTT
cdr3_aa: CASSLGWGHTEAFF

v_call: TRBV4-3
clone_size: few
j_call: TRBJ1-4
d_call: TRBD1
cdr3_nt: TGCGCCAGCAGCCAAGGGGCCGGGACAGGCATTGAAAAACTGTTTTTT
cdr3_aa: CASSQGAGTGIEKLFF

v_call: TRBV4-3
clone_size: few
j_call: TRBJ2-2
d_call: .
cdr3_nt: TGCGCCAGCAGCCAAGATCTTGCGGGACACACCGGGGAGCTGTTTTTT
cdr3_aa: CASSQDLAGHTGELFF

v_call: TRBV11-2
clone_size: .
j_call: TRBJ1-1
d_call: .
cdr3_nt: TGTGCCAGCAGCTTGGGTCGGCAGGGTTTTACTGAAGCTTTCTTT
cdr3_aa: CASSLGRQGFTEAFF

v_call: TRBV29-1
clone_size: .
j_call: TRBJ2-1
d_call: TRBD2
cdr3_nt: TGCAGCGTTCCAGCCGGGACTAGCGGTTTTAATGAGCAGTTCTTC
cdr3_aa: CSVPAGTSGFNEQFF

v_call: TRBV20-1
clone_size: many
j_call: TRBJ2-7
d_call: TRBD2
cdr3_nt: TGCAGTGCCAGAGGACTAGCGGCCTACGAGCAGTACTTC
cdr3_aa: CSARGLAAYEQYF

v_call: TRBV7-9
clone_size: few
j_call: TRBJ1-4
d_call: TRBD1
cdr3_nt: TGTGCCAGCAGCTACGACAGGGTCACTAATGAAAAACTGTTTTTT
cdr3_aa: CASSYDRVTNEKLFF

v_call: TRBV5-1
clone_size: many
j_call: TRBJ2-7
d_call: .
cdr3_nt: TGCGCCAGACCTCCCAGGGTGGACTACGAGCAGTACTTC
cdr3_aa: CARPPRVDYEQYF

v_call: TRBV4-3
clone_size: .
j_call: TRBJ2-5
d_call: TRBD2
cdr3_nt: TGCGCCAGCAGCCAAGAAGGGGTAGCGGGAGAAGAGACCCAGTACTTC
cdr3_aa: CASSQEGVAGEETQYF

v_call: TRBV20-1
clone_size: few
j_call: TRBJ2-1
d_call: .
cdr3_nt: TGCAGTGCTAGAGGCGGTGAACAGACGAATGAGCAGTTCTTC
cdr3_aa: CSARGGEQTNEQFF

v_call: TRBV15
clone_size: many
j_call: TRBJ2-3
d_call: TRBD1
cdr3_nt: TGTGCCACCAGCAGGGGACAGGGGGCGAGCACAGATACGCAGTATTTT
cdr3_aa: CATSRGQGASTDTQYF

v_call: TRBV7-9
clone_size: .
j_call: TRBJ1-2
d_call: TRBD1
cdr3_nt: TGTGCCAGCAGCTTCATTACAGGGGTAGATGGCTACACCTTC
cdr3_aa: CASSFITGVDGYTF